This T cell receptor beta chain was retrieved from a study of T-cell memory formation after mild COVID-19. The CDR3 contains 15 residues. Trimming left V 0 bases short and J 0 bases short, with 9 bases between. CDR1 MNHNY and CDR2 SVGAGI come from the germline V gene (reference sequence). Study-wide results and limits: A second wave expanding day 15 to 37 was CD4+-biased; contracting clones were balanced.

Worth noting for this clonotype: Antigen specificity is unknown.

A single record per CDR3 protein comes from TCRdb applying MiXCR to the 5' RACE reads. The profile shows fewer than 350,000 distinct CDR3 sequences, more than 13% of them singletons. Material: PBMCs or a T cell subset sorted from them (not recorded which). The V gene is TRBV6-6, the J gene TRBJ2-7; D ambiguous. The TCR comes from a man younger than 35 who had mild COVID-19 (a few samples of this study predate the infection). Cell type and time point are not known. In nucleotides, the CDR3 is TGTGCCAGCAGTTACTCCGCAGCCCACTCCTACGAGCAGTACTTC. Translating gives CASSYSAAHSYEQYF.